The 26 T cell receptor beta chains presented below share a single source sample, sequenced in a study of blood T cells in healthy people across ages (dated by TCRdb to between 2014 and 2017). Library preparation employed 5' RACE. Sequencing was performed on an Illumina HiSeq 2500. A second PCR of roughly 6 to 11 cycles was run with a J-beta primer mix and a sample-barcoded 5' primer. The public sequencing data were trimmed at Q25 with fastp and processed into clonotypes with MiXCR by TCRdb, which kept only in-frame beta chains. When rows share a CDR3 protein, they turn into one entry using the most common DNA and genes. A total of more than 1,400,000 distinct CDR3 sequences appear in this sample, roughly 40% of them only once. In total, the top ten clones hold approximately 7.9% of the sample. The sample taken for sequencing was blood. These receptors came from a woman between 18 and 29 years old in good health.

The rearrangement uses TRBV20-1 and TRBJ2-7, with TRBD2 identical over 10 bases. With V trimmed by 1 base and J by 2 bases, 5 bases remained unmatched. Looked up from germline, CDR1 is DFQATT and CDR2 is SNEGSKA (reference sequence). This CDR3 comprises 15 residues. The CDR3 nucleotides are TGCAGTGCTAGAGGAACTAGCGGGGATCCCTACGAGCAGTACTTC. Translation: CSARGTSGDPYEQYF.

The rearrangement uses TRBV7-8 and TRBJ2-3; D may be TRBD2 (5 bases). CDR1 is SGHVS and CDR2 is FQNEAQ in the germline V gene. The ends were cut back, 2 bases at V and 1 base at J, with 16 bases in the middle. This CDR3 contains 17 residues. Written as DNA, the CDR3 is TGTGCCAGCAGCTTAAAGCGAGGGATAACCGGCACAGATACGCAGTATTTT. It codes for CASSLKRGITGTDTQYF.

CDR3 sequence reads: CASSSGGLIHEAFF. Here the CDR3 DNA reads TGTGCCAGCAGTTCTGGTGGCCTAATTCATGAAGCTTTCTTT. V is TRBV12-3 or TRBV12-4 and J is TRBJ1-1, with D hard to call. Trimming pared 4 bases from V and 7 bases from J, leaving 16 bases between. The CDR3 consists of 14 residues.

The V call is TRBV7-8, the J call TRBJ2-7; D perhaps matches TRBD2 (6 bases). CDR1 and CDR2 (germline): SGHVS, FQNEAQ. The CDR3 spans 15 residues. Deletions cut 7 bases from V and 0 bases from J, with 16 bases between. The CDR3 nucleotides are TGTGCCAGCACCAGCGGGCCAGGGAGCTCCTACGAGCAGTACTTC. Protein sequence: CASTSGPGSSYEQYF.

The V and J genes are TRBV4-2 and TRBJ1-2; tentative D call: TRBD1 (6 bases). The CDR3 consists of 17 residues. The germline gives CDR1 LGHNA, CDR2 YNFKEQ. Trimming stripped 1 base from V and 6 bases from J, with 21 bases between. CDR3 DNA sequence: TGTGCCAGCAGCCAAGGTACAGGGACTTTGGCGAAGAATGGCTACACCTTC. Encoded protein: CASSQGTGTLAKNGYTF.

The chain couples TRBV20-1 to TRBJ2-7, with D uncertain. The CDR3 extends over 12 amino acids. CDR1 DFQATT and CDR2 SNEGSKA come from the germline V gene (reference sequence). The ends were cut back, 0 bases at V and 7 bases at J, with 10 bases in the middle. The CDR3 protein is CSARDDGNEQYF. In nucleotides, the CDR3 is TGCAGTGCTAGAGATGACGGCAATGAGCAGTACTTC.

V is TRBV6-1 and J is TRBJ2-1; 8 nucleotides match TRBD2. The V segment lost 6 bases and the J segment 4 bases; nucleotides outside the gene matches: 17. The CDR3 extends over 18 amino acids. The germline gives CDR1 MNHNS, CDR2 SASEGT. The CDR3 DNA sequence: TGTGCCAGCAGGGCGACCTCGGAGGCGGGGGGCTTTTACAATGAGCAGTTCTTC. This sequence encodes CASRATSEAGGFYNEQFF.

The chain joins TRBV12-5 to TRBJ2-7, with 7 bases aligning to TRBD2. The J segment lost 3 bases and the V segment lost 1 base, leaving 3 bases of the junction unmatched. CDR3 length equals 14 residues. The germline V gene has CDR1 LGHNT and CDR2 FRNRAP. The DNA of the CDR3 is TGTGCTAGTGGTTTGGGCGGGAGCGTCTACGAGCAGTACTTC. It specifies CASGLGGSVYEQYF.

V and J are TRBV5-1 and TRBJ2-5; 7 bases line up with TRBD2. The V and J ends lost 5 bases and 4 bases, in that order; junction bases with no gene match: 2. There are 12 residues in the CDR3. CDR1 is SGHRS, CDR2 YFSETQ, per germline. CDR3 sequence reads: CASRSGVETQYF. CDR3 coding DNA: TGCGCCAGCAGGAGCGGGGTAGAGACCCAGTACTTC.

J is TRBJ2-3 and V is TRBV3-1; TRBD2 matches 10 bases. This CDR3 has 16 residues. Per germline, CDR1 LGHDT and CDR2 YNNKEL (reference sequence). V shed 1 base, J shed 5 bases, and the junction held 6 bases outside the gene matches. CDR3 DNA: TGTGCCAGCAGCCAAGGACTAGCGGGTTCGGTAGATACGCAGTATTTT. It specifies CASSQGLAGSVDTQYF.

The rearrangement uses TRBV28 and TRBJ2-2; TRBD1 agrees at 8 bases. The CDR3 runs 14 residues. The V and J ends lost 8 bases and 2 bases, in that order; junction bases with no gene match: 4. Looked up from germline, CDR1 is MDHEN and CDR2 is SYDVKM. The DNA of the CDR3 is TGTGCCAGCCTCGACAGGGGAAACACCGGGGAGCTGTTTTTT. Amino acids: CASLDRGNTGELFF.

The chain links TRBV6-1 to TRBJ1-6; TRBD1 might be the D (5 bases). V was pared by 3 bases and J by 0 bases, with 9 bases between. Per germline, CDR1 MNHNS and CDR2 SASEGT. The CDR3 loop spans 16 amino acids. CDR3 bases: TGTGCCAGCAGTGAGCAGGGCAGCTCCTATAATTCACCCCTCCACTTT. This encodes CASSEQGSSYNSPLHF.

This clonotype was picked up a small number of times. The V gene is TRBV9, the J gene TRBJ2-1; 7 bases are shared with TRBD1. The DNA matches TRBJ2-7 better at its end, which makes the J call doubtful. The CDR3 sequence is 14 residues long. CDR1 is SGDLS, CDR2 YYNGEE, per germline. Written as DNA, the CDR3 is TGTGCCAGCACACAGGGGCTACCCCCTGGGGAGCAGTACTTC. It yields the protein CASTQGLPPGEQYF.

This clonotype showed up just a few times. This sequence joins TRBV12-3 or TRBV12-4 and TRBJ2-4; no clear D. Gene TRBJ2-7 matches the end of the DNA better, so the J call may be wrong. The CDR3 has 11 residues. The CDR3 DNA sequence: TGTGCCAGCAGCGGTAACCTCGAGCAGTACTTC. Translating gives CASSGNLEQYF.

The sample holds a few counts of this clonotype. The chain uses TRBV20-1 and TRBJ1-4; 10 bases map to TRBD1. The CDR3 consists of 15 residues. Germline V gene lookup returns CDR1 DFQATT and CDR2 SNEGSKA (reference sequence). With V trimmed by 0 bases and J by 10 bases, 8 bases remained unmatched. Here the CDR3 reads CSARDRPGQGRKLFF. For the CDR3, the DNA is TGCAGTGCTAGAGACCGTCCGGGACAGGGGAGAAAACTGTTTTTT.

This chain joins TRBV27 and TRBJ2-5; 10 bases line up with TRBD1. J lost 5 bases, V lost 0 bases, and 3 bases had no gene match. Per germline, CDR1 MNHEY and CDR2 SMNVEV (reference sequence). This CDR3 region has 15 residues. The CDR3 sequence is CASSLSGQGYETQYF. As DNA, the CDR3 is TGTGCCAGCAGTTTATCGGGACAGGGGTACGAGACCCAGTACTTC.

V is TRBV7-2 and J is TRBJ2-5; 10 nucleotides match TRBD2. The CDR3 is 16 amino acids. V lost 5 bases and J lost 5; bases outside the gene matches: 11. CDR1 is SGHTA, CDR2 FQGNSA, per germline. The CDR3 loop reads CASSRKASGGAETQYF. The CDR3 coding sequence is TGTGCCAGCAGCCGCAAGGCCAGCGGGGGGGCGGAGACCCAGTACTTC.

The rearrangement links TRBV6-2 or TRBV6-3 to TRBJ2-3, with 7 nucleotides matching TRBD2. The germline V gene has CDR1 MNHEY and CDR2 SVGEGT. This CDR3 is built from 14 residues. Trimming removed 7 bases from V and 3 bases from J; junction bases left unmatched: 7. The CDR3 loop reads CASNLISGTDTQYF. As DNA, the CDR3 is TGTGCCAGCAATTTAATTAGCGGGACAGATACGCAGTATTTT.

This clonotype came up a few times. The chain recombines TRBV3-1 with TRBJ2-7; 7 nucleotides line up with TRBD1. CDR3 length: 15 amino acids. V dropped 0 bases and J dropped 3; count of bases not matched to a gene: 5. Germline CDR1 reads LGHDT; CDR2 reads YNNKEL (reference sequence). The CDR3 coding sequence is TGTGCCAGCAGCCAAGATGTCCGACAGGGCTACGAGCAGTACTTC. Its translation: CASSQDVRQGYEQYF.

The gene calls are TRBV4-1 and TRBJ2-1; the D is unclear. Trimming pared 1 base from V and 0 bases from J, leaving 10 bases between. Looked up from germline, CDR1 is MGHRA and CDR2 is YSYEKL. CDR3 length: 16 amino acids. Here the CDR3 DNA reads TGCGCCAGCAGCCAAGGAGGCAGAAGCTCCTACAATGAGCAGTTCTTC. Protein: CASSQGGRSSYNEQFF.

V gene TRBV5-1 combines with J gene TRBJ2-7; 7 nucleotides align to TRBD1. V shed 2 bases and J 5 bases; nucleotides not matched to a gene: 7. The germline gives CDR1 SGHRS, CDR2 YFSETQ. The CDR3 consists of 14 residues. The CDR3 region is CASSLDRASDEQYF. Here the CDR3 DNA reads TGCGCCAGCAGCTTAGACAGGGCCTCGGACGAGCAGTACTTC.

The J gene is TRBJ1-2, the V gene TRBV28, with D perhaps TRBD1 (5 bases). In germline, CDR1 is MDHEN, CDR2 SYDVKM. The CDR3 spans 13 residues. V shed 3 bases and J shed 6 bases, with 11 bases lying between them. The CDR3 DNA sequence: TGTGCCAGCAGTTTGGGGCAGGCGAATGGCTACACCTTC. This translates into CASSLGQANGYTF.

This clonotype has only a few counts. This rearrangement joins TRBV21-1 to TRBJ2-5; the table's TRBD2 call for D was not verified on the DNA. TRBV21-1 is a pseudogene. The CDR3 length is 15 residues. CDR3 sequence reads: CASSRPSGRVETQYF. The CDR3 DNA is TGTGCCAGCAGCAGACCGTCAGGGAGGGTCGAGACCCAGTACTTC.

The chain is built from TRBV6-5 and TRBJ1-1; possibly TRBD1 for D (5 bases). The CDR3 loop spans 13 amino acids. The germline V gene has CDR1 MNHEY and CDR2 SVGAGI. Trimming left V 6 bases short and J 4 bases short, with 12 bases between. CDR3 sequence: CASSRGEGTEAFF. The CDR3 coding sequence is TGTGCCAGCAGCCGGGGGGAGGGCACTGAAGCTTTCTTT.

The V call is TRBV6-1, the J call TRBJ2-1; unclear D gene. This CDR3 spans 15 amino acids. The ends were cut back, 5 bases at V and 0 bases at J, with 11 bases in the middle. The germline V gene encodes CDR1 MNHNS and CDR2 SASEGT. The CDR3 DNA sequence: TGTGCCAGCAGTTGGGAACAGAGCTCCTACAATGAGCAGTTCTTC. As protein: CASSWEQSSYNEQFF.

The V and J genes are TRBV7-2 and TRBJ1-3; D is uncertain. The germline V gene encodes CDR1 SGHTA and CDR2 FQGNSA. Between the trimmed V and J ends, which lost 4 bases and 0 bases, there was a span of 16 bases. The CDR3 covers 17 residues. CDR3 sequence (DNA): TGTGCCAGCAGCTCTGATAGGATGTGGGGCTCTGGAAACACCATATATTTT. Protein product: CASSSDRMWGSGNTIYF. The variable domain in full, completed from reference TRBV7-2 and TRBJ1-3, reads GAGVSQSPSNKVTEKGKDVELRCDPISGHTALYWYRQSLGQGLEFLIYFQGNSAPDKSGLPSDRFSAERTGGSVSTLTIQRTQQEDSAVYLCASSSDRMWGSGNTIYFGEGSWLTVV.